The 10 T cell receptor beta chains presented below share a single source sample, sequenced in a study of T cell responses to AZD1222 COVID-19 vaccine. Data came from immunoSEQ multiplex PCR; TCRdb stores just in-frame clones and leaves some out. Altogether some 130,000 clones are present, about 88% being singletons, with the ten largest covering over 6.5%. The specimen was peripheral blood, collected on day 0 of AZD1222 vaccination. These receptors all come from an adult in good health.

V is TRBV6-2 or TRBV6-3 and J is TRBJ2-7; 7 bases map to TRBD1. CDR3 size: 15 residues. In germline, CDR1 is MNHEY, CDR2 SVGEGT. Trimming removed 6 bases from V and 3 bases from J; junction bases left unmatched: 11. The CDR3 region is CASSWGTANNYEQYF. CDR3 in DNA: TGTGCCAGCAGCTGGGGGACAGCAAATAACTACGAGCAGTACTTC.

V and J are TRBV9 and TRBJ1-1; TRBD1 agrees at 7 bases. CDR1 and CDR2 (germline): SGDLS, YYNGEE. The CDR3 is 15 residues long. J gave up 4 bases and V 0 bases, and 6 bases lay outside the gene matches. The CDR3 DNA reads TGTGCCAGCAGCGTAGTACAGGGGCCCTTCACTGAAGCTTTCTTT. Translation gives CASSVVQGPFTEAFF. Using reference TRBV9 and TRBJ1-1 for the parts outside the CDR3, the full variable domain is DSGVTQTPKHLITATGQRVTLRCSPRSGDLSVYWYQQSLDQGLQFLIQYYNGEERAKGNILERFSAQQFPDLHSELNLSSLELGDSALYFCASSVVQGPFTEAFFGQGTRLTVV.

The rearrangement links TRBV7-2 to TRBJ2-5; D gene ambiguous. The CDR3 loop spans 12 amino acids. Trimming cost V 1 base and J 7 bases, with 7 bases left between them. Germline V gene data show CDR1 as SGHTA and CDR2 as FQGNSA. The CDR3 region is CASSLVSATQYF. In nucleotides, the CDR3 is TGTGCCAGCAGCTTAGTAAGTGCGACCCAGTACTTC.

As regards this clone: Compared with germline, one end of the junction differs, possibly owing to a read error. The chain employs TRBV10-1 and TRBJ2-3; D might be TRBD2 (7 bases). This CDR3 has 15 residues. In germline, CDR1 is WNHNN, CDR2 SYGVQD (reference sequence). CDR3 in DNA: TGCGCCCGCAGCGGGGCCGGGGGGCTGAAAGATACGCAGTATTTT. It yields the protein CARSGAGGLKDTQYF.

V usage is TRBV29-1 and J usage is TRBJ1-2; possibly TRBD1 for D (5 bases). Germline V lookup: CDR1 SQVTM, CDR2 ANQGSEA. The germline V and J ends were trimmed by 0 bases and 11 bases, with 16 bases remaining between them. This CDR3 spans 13 amino acids. For the CDR3, the DNA is TGCAGCGTTGAAGATCAGGGCATGGGGGGTTACACCTTC. Amino acid sequence: CSVEDQGMGGYTF.

V is TRBV5-5 and J is TRBJ1-4; D not resolved. Germline V gene sequence: CDR1 SGHKS, CDR2 YYEKEE (reference sequence). With 0 bases removed from V and 7 bases from J, the gap between germline ends came to 16 bases. The CDR3 has 16 residues. The CDR3 nucleotides are TGTGCCAGCAGCTTGGGGGATTCTTGGAGGAGTGAAAAACTGTTTTTT. Its translation: CASSLGDSWRSEKLFF.

The chain combines TRBV19 with TRBJ1-2, with 10 nucleotides matching TRBD1. The CDR3 runs to 15 residues. Germline V gene sequence: CDR1 LNHDA, CDR2 SQIVND (reference sequence). V was pared by 4 bases and J by 6 bases, with 8 bases of the junction left unmatched. The CDR3 bases are TGTGCCAGTAGTACCGGGACAGGGGTTTACCATGGCTACACCTTC. This gives the protein CASSTGTGVYHGYTF.

The chain recombines TRBV5-1 with TRBJ1-2; D is perhaps TRBD1 (5 bases). With 5 bases removed from V and 5 bases from J, the gap between germline ends came to 10 bases. This CDR3 has 12 residues. Germline values: CDR1 SGHRS, CDR2 YFSETQ. In nucleotides, the CDR3 is TGCGCCAGCAGAGGTGGGGGTTATGGCTACACCTTC. Translated: CASRGGGYGYTF.

CDR3 amino acids: CASRGTSGVGETQYF. The DNA for the CDR3 is TGTGCCAGCAGAGGGACTAGCGGGGTTGGGGAGACCCAGTACTTC. V usage is TRBV7-9 and J usage is TRBJ2-5; 13 positions agree with TRBD2. Germline CDR1 SEHNR, CDR2 FQNEAQ (reference sequence). The CDR3 contains 15 residues. V lost 6 bases to trimming and J lost 5 bases; unmatched junction nucleotides: 6.

The gene calls are TRBV15 and TRBJ2-5; D might be TRBD1 (5 bases). V was cut by 0 bases and J by 4 bases, with 18 bases left in between. Germline loops: CDR1 LNHNV, CDR2 YYDKDF (reference sequence). The CDR3 contains 17 residues. This CDR3 reads CATSRDIRVVRAETQYF. In nucleotides, the CDR3 is TGTGCCACCAGCAGAGATATCCGGGTAGTCAGGGCAGAGACCCAGTACTTC.